The TCR beta chain under discussion was sequenced for a study of blood T cells in healthy people across ages. With a J-beta primer mix and a sample-barcoded 5' primer, a second PCR ran about 7 to 11 cycles. TCRdb used MiXCR to reprocess the 5' RACE reads, holding one entry per CDR3 protein. The sample lists about 1.4 million distinct CDR3 sequences, roughly 60% seen once, with 6.7% in the top ten. Trimming stripped 1 base from V and 7 bases from J, with 16 bases between. This CDR3 is 15 amino acids long. Germline V CDR1 and CDR2: LGHNA, YSLEER. This chain joins TRBV4-3 and TRBJ1-2; D call uncertain. The sequence was obtained from a man between 18 and 29 years old in good health. Material: blood. DNA of the CDR3: TGCGCCAGCAGCCAAGGCCAAAAGCCGGATCTTGGCTACACCTTC. Translating it yields CASSQGQKPDLGYTF.